This T cell receptor beta chain was captured by sequencing in a study of blood T cell repertoires in COVID-19. Study summary: Whether acute or convalescent, the COVID-19 samples came from the United States, Italy and Spain. PBMCs, B-cell-depleted T cells, or T cells provided the cDNA or gDNA that made up the material.

The CDR3 length is 16 residues. The germline V gene encodes CDR1 SGHKS and CDR2 YYEKEE (reference sequence). With V trimmed by 0 bases and J by 9 bases, 10 bases remained unmatched. The cohort comprised adults aged 18 to 89 years residing in around 25 US areas. The study assigned cohorts using participant-reported clinical history. Sequenced by immunoSEQ multiplex PCR; TCRdb stores in-frame clones only, minus some. In the table there are around 160,000 clones, 70% to 90% of which are singletons. The specimen sequenced was PBMCs or T cells enriched from blood (not recorded which). The origin of this receptor is a woman under 40 with acute COVID-19. V and J are TRBV5-5 and TRBJ2-3; 10 positions agree with TRBD2. Here the CDR3 reads CASSLAASGGGGTQYF. The CDR3 coding sequence is TGTGCCAGCAGCTTGGCCGCTAGCGGGGGCGGAGGGACGCAGTATTTT.